In this sample, the clone carrying this T cell receptor beta chain turned up a few times. What it binds is not known. The sample originates from a study of beta chain features in type 1 diabetes. Study results and caveats: Individuals with type 1 diabetes displayed fewer insertions and more deletions at VDJ junctions. Type 1 diabetes patients had TCRB CDR3s that were shorter (moderately but significantly so) in all four CD4+ subsets.

Germline-derived CDR1 and CDR2 are LGHNA and YSLEER. The CDR3 has 16 residues. Unmatched junction bases numbered 12, after V lost 1 base and J lost 6 bases. Stem cell-like memory, regulatory, central memory and naive CD4+ cells were sorted via CD45RO/CCR7/CD25/CD127/CD95/CD27. Isolated RNA was reverse transcribed in full, so expressed TCRB transcripts were sequenced. Average reads for naive, central memory and regulatory T cell samples were around 4 million. Sequencing was performed with immunoSEQ multiplex PCR; in TCRdb, only in-frame clones are kept and a portion is missing. The data hold 300,000 to 350,000 clones, with less than 9.5% observed a single time.

This chain connects TRBV4-3 to TRBJ2-7, with 7 bases identical to TRBD2. The receptor's source is a woman younger than 35 in good health. Sequencing used central memory CD4+ T cells from blood. The CDR3 here is CASSQGELHQRGEQYF. The CDR3 nucleotides read TGCGCCAGCAGCCAAGGAGAATTGCACCAGCGGGGCGAGCAGTACTTC.